The 8 T cell receptor beta chains below were found in one sample sequenced in a study of blood T cell repertoires in COVID-19. Profiled with immunoSEQ multiplex PCR; TCRdb holds only in-frame clones, not every one. The repertoire has 150,000 to 200,000 clones, roughly 87% of them found once; the top ten carry roughly 1.2%. Sequenced input: PBMCs or T cells enriched from blood (not recorded which). These receptors were collected from a human donor with acute COVID-19. The donor label of this sample is uncertain.

This clone was detected a few times. This rearrangement joins TRBV24-1 to TRBJ2-1, with 8 bases lining up with TRBD2. The CDR3 has 15 residues. The germline gives CDR1 KGHDR, CDR2 SFDVKD. J was trimmed by 7 bases and V by 2 bases; bases with no gene match: 6. In DNA, the CDR3 is TGTGCCACCAGTGATTCCGGGAGGGGATGGAATGAGCAGTTCTTC. Its protein is CATSDSGRGWNEQFF.

The chain carries TRBV27 and TRBJ1-1; 10 nucleotides agree with TRBD1. The CDR3 covers 14 residues. Germline CDR1 MNHEY, CDR2 SMNVEV (reference sequence). V lost 0 bases and J lost 7; bases outside the gene matches: 2. In nucleotides, the CDR3 is TGTGCCAGCAGTTTATCGGGACAGGGGATTGAAGCTTTCTTT. This encodes CASSLSGQGIEAFF.

The gene calls are TRBV15 and TRBJ2-2, with TRBD1 matching over 9 bases. The trim removed 5 bases at V and 5 bases at J, leaving 6 bases unmatched. Per germline, CDR1 LNHNV and CDR2 YYDKDF (reference sequence). The CDR3 runs to 15 residues. This CDR3 reads CATSPTGGLTGELFF. In nucleotides, the CDR3 is TGTGCCACCAGCCCCACAGGGGGCCTGACCGGGGAGCTGTTTTTT. Full variable domain (missing parts from reference TRBV15 and TRBJ2-2): DAMVIQNPRYQVTQFGKPVTLSCSQTLNHNVMYWYQQKSSQAPKLLFHYYDKDFNNEADTPDNFQSRRPNTSFCFLDIRSPGLGDTAMYLCATSPTGGLTGELFFGEGSRLTVL.

The rearrangement joins TRBV19 to TRBJ1-1; D possibly corresponds to TRBD1 (6 bases). CDR3 length: 11 amino acids. The V end was cut by 10 bases, the J end by 11 bases, with 17 bases between. The V gene's germline CDR1 is LNHDA and CDR2 SQIVND (reference sequence). CDR3 DNA sequence: TGTGCCACATTTACGGGGAGGGGGGCTTTCTTT. Its protein is CATFTGRGAFF.

The chain couples TRBV29-1 to TRBJ2-3, with a tentative D call TRBD2 (5 bases). This CDR3 region has 11 residues. V lost 8 bases, J lost 6 bases, and 12 bases lay in between. Germline V CDR1 and CDR2: SQVTM, ANQGSEA. CDR3 in amino acids: CSSAGGDTQYF. In DNA form, the CDR3 reads TGCAGCTCCGCGGGTGGGGATACGCAGTATTTT.

The V gene is TRBV11-2, the J gene TRBJ2-7; 7 nucleotides line up with TRBD1. Per germline, CDR1 SGHAT and CDR2 FQNNGV. Trimming cost V 1 base and J 0 bases; bases outside gene matches: 6. This CDR3 is built from 16 residues. In nucleotides, the CDR3 is TGTGCCAGCAGCTTAGGAGTGGACAGGACCTCCTACGAGCAGTACTTC. It encodes CASSLGVDRTSYEQYF.

V is TRBV11-2 and J is TRBJ2-2; the D is unclear. Germline V CDR1 and CDR2: SGHAT, FQNNGV. The CDR3 consists of 13 residues. V lost 5 bases and J 4 bases, leaving 8 bases between the germline ends. The CDR3 loop reads CASSALRTGELFF. CDR3 coding DNA: TGTGCCAGCAGCGCGTTACGCACCGGGGAGCTGTTTTTT.

The CDR3 nucleotides are TGCGCCAGCAGCTTGATCGGGGGATCAACAGATACGCAGTATTTT. Translated: CASSLIGGSTDTQYF. V usage is TRBV5-1 and J usage is TRBJ2-3; TRBD2 is a possible D gene (6 bases). CDR1 is SGHRS, CDR2 YFSETQ, per germline. The germline V and J ends were trimmed by 1 base and 3 bases, with 12 bases remaining between them. CDR3 length equals 15 residues.